These 21 T cell receptor beta chains share one sample of origin, sequenced in a study of cytomegalovirus exposure and HLA in healthy donors. Amplification used 60 Vbeta primers and 13 Jbeta primers. Produced via immunoSEQ multiplex PCR; TCRdb's table is partial and in-frame only. The sample shows 50,000 or so clones, roughly four fifths of them seen only once. The specimen sequenced was PBMCs. All receptors come from a boy aged 5 to 17 in good health and CMV-seropositive.

This sequence joins TRBV6-5 and TRBJ1-4; D is undetermined. CDR3 length: 16 amino acids. Germline CDR1 reads MNHEY; CDR2 reads SVGAGI. V was clipped by 3 bases and J by 8 bases, with 19 bases between them. In DNA, the CDR3 is TGTGCCAGCAGTTATGATCTAAGAGGGCCGTCCGAAAAACTGTTTTTT. It codes for CASSYDLRGPSEKLFF.

The chain joins TRBV25-1 to TRBJ2-1, with TRBD2 matching over 7 bases. The CDR3 sequence is 18 residues long. Germline V gene sequence: CDR1 MGHDK, CDR2 SYGVNS. V was pared by 3 bases and J by 0 bases, with 11 bases of the junction left unmatched. Here the CDR3 reads CASSEFGGGSSSYNEQFF. The CDR3 nucleotides are TGTGCCAGCAGTGAGTTCGGGGGAGGGAGCAGCTCCTACAATGAGCAGTTCTTC.

The chain is built from TRBV7-9 and TRBJ2-5; D is undetermined. The CDR3 extends over 13 amino acids. CDR1 is SEHNR, CDR2 FQNEAQ, per germline (reference sequence). The V end lost 6 bases, the J end lost 0 bases, and 8 bases lay between the germline ends. In DNA form, the CDR3 reads TGTGCCAGCAGGCCCGAGGACCAAGAGACCCAGTACTTC. This sequence encodes CASRPEDQETQYF.

This rearrangement joins TRBV15 to TRBJ2-2; TRBD2 might be the D (5 bases). Trimming stripped 6 bases from V and 9 bases from J, with 14 bases between. Germline CDR1 is LNHNV and CDR2 is YYDKDF (reference sequence). The CDR3 is 13 residues long. The CDR3: CATRDPPGRELFF. CDR3 coding DNA: TGTGCCACCAGGGACCCCCCGGGGAGGGAGCTGTTTTTT.

This chain links TRBV5-4 with TRBJ2-5, with 11 bases that match TRBD1. Trimming cost V 4 bases and J 5 bases; bases outside gene matches: 16. Germline loops: CDR1 SGHNT, CDR2 YYREEE (reference sequence). The length of the CDR3 is 18 residues. The CDR3 nucleotides are TGTGCCAGCAGCCCTAATCCGGGACAGGGGGTCGTCTGGGAGACCCAGTACTTC. Encoded protein: CASSPNPGQGVVWETQYF.

In its sample, this clone was seen once. The rearrangement uses TRBV30 and TRBJ2-7; 7 positions match TRBD1. The germline gives CDR1 GTSNPN, CDR2 SVGIG (reference sequence). The V gene end was trimmed by 6 bases and the J gene end by 7 bases; junction bases not matched to a gene: 18. CDR3 length: 15 amino acids. For the CDR3, the DNA is TGTGCCTGCAAGGGCCGGGACAGACTGCTTTTGGAGCAGTACTTC. Translated, it gives CACKGRDRLLLEQYF.

This clone is a singleton in its sample. The chain combines TRBV12-5 with TRBJ1-1; TRBD1 matches at 7 bases. The V segment lost 7 bases and the J segment 8 bases; nucleotides outside the gene matches: 4. The CDR3 sequence is 11 residues long. Germline V gives CDR1 LGHNT, CDR2 FRNRAP. The CDR3 loop is CASVLTGEAFF. The CDR3 nucleotides are TGTGCTAGTGTCCTGACAGGGGAAGCTTTCTTT.

The table lists this clone with a few counts. V and J are TRBV6-5 and TRBJ1-5, with no clear D. Germline V lookup: CDR1 MNHEY, CDR2 SVGAGI. CDR3 length equals 13 residues. V was clipped by 7 bases and J by 0 bases, with 7 bases between them. For the CDR3, the DNA is TGTGCCAGCACCAGAAGTAGCAATCAGCCCCAGCATTTT. Protein sequence: CASTRSSNQPQHF.

The V call is TRBV10-1, the J call TRBJ1-5, with TRBD1 matching 10 bases. J was trimmed by 2 bases and V by 5 bases; bases with no gene match: 6. This CDR3 spans 16 amino acids. The germline gives CDR1 WNHNN, CDR2 SYGVQD (reference sequence). CDR3 amino acids: CASSYDRGQGNQPQHF. In DNA form, the CDR3 reads TGCGCCAGCAGTTATGACAGGGGGCAAGGCAATCAGCCCCAGCATTTT.

The chain carries TRBV19 and TRBJ1-5; 8 bases line up with TRBD1. CDR1 is LNHDA and CDR2 is SQIVND in the germline V gene (reference sequence). The CDR3 has 16 amino acids. J was trimmed by 3 bases and V by 7 bases; bases with no gene match: 11. The CDR3 coding sequence is TGTGCCAGTAATCCCTCGGACAGGGTTTACAATCAGCCCCAGCATTTT. Protein sequence: CASNPSDRVYNQPQHF.

The CDR3 protein is CASKTSGGHTDTQYF. In nucleotides, the CDR3 is TGTGCCAGTAAGACTAGCGGGGGGCACACAGATACGCAGTATTTT. V and J are TRBV19 and TRBJ2-3, with TRBD2 matching over 13 bases. The CDR3 has 15 amino acids. Germline-derived CDR1 and CDR2 are LNHDA and SQIVND (reference sequence). The trim removed 7 bases at V and 2 bases at J, leaving 3 bases unmatched.

J is TRBJ1-5 and V is TRBV6-1, with D tentatively TRBD1 (5 bases). CDR3 length: 13 amino acids. The V gene's germline CDR1 is MNHNS and CDR2 SASEGT. Trimming cost V 2 bases and J 5 bases, with 7 bases left between them. CDR3: CASSEQGHQPQHF. Written as DNA, the CDR3 is TGTGCCAGCAGTGAACAGGGTCATCAGCCCCAGCATTTT.

The chain combines TRBV28 with TRBJ2-3, with D perhaps matching TRBD1 (6 bases). The V gene's germline CDR1 is MDHEN and CDR2 SYDVKM. The V gene lost 10 bases and the J gene lost 2 bases, with 13 bases spanning the gap. The CDR3 runs 13 residues. CDR3 region: CATQGDNTDTQYF. The CDR3 bases are TGTGCCACCCAAGGGGACAACACAGATACGCAGTATTTT.

This clone has just one count. One end of the junction fails to match germline, which may point to a read error. The chain couples TRBV5-4 to TRBJ2-7; 13 bases line up with TRBD2. In germline, CDR1 is SGHNT, CDR2 YYREEE (reference sequence). This CDR3 has 15 residues. As DNA, the CDR3 is TGTGCCAGCAGACCTCTGGGGACTAGCGGGAACGAGAAGTACTTC. It is translated as CASRPLGTSGNEKYF.

In this sample, this clone turned up a few times. The chain uses TRBV9 and TRBJ2-3; 8 nucleotides align to TRBD2. V lost 0 bases, J lost 4 bases, and 4 bases stayed unmatched. CDR1 and CDR2 (germline): SGDLS, YYNGEE. The CDR3 consists of 15 residues. CDR3 in DNA: TGTGCCAGCAGCGTAGATATTAGCGGGGCAGATACGCAGTATTTT. Encoded protein: CASSVDISGADTQYF. Full variable domain (outside the CDR3, taken from reference TRBV9 and TRBJ2-3): DSGVTQTPKHLITATGQRVTLRCSPRSGDLSVYWYQQSLDQGLQFLIQYYNGEERAKGNILERFSAQQFPDLHSELNLSSLELGDSALYFCASSVDISGADTQYFGPGTRLTVL.

This clone was counted a few times. The chain joins TRBV25-1 to TRBJ2-3, with 9 bases aligning to TRBD1. The CDR3 runs 17 residues. Germline V lookup: CDR1 MGHDK, CDR2 SYGVNS. The ends lost 1 base at V and 1 base at J; junction bases unmatched: 6. The chain's CDR3 is CASSESGQGLGTDTQYF. CDR3 DNA sequence: TGTGCCAGCAGTGAATCGGGACAGGGTCTTGGCACAGATACGCAGTATTTT.

This clone occurred once. This chain joins TRBV6-5 and TRBJ1-1, with D unresolved. CDR1 MNHEY and CDR2 SVGAGI come from the germline V gene. The germline V and J ends were trimmed by 8 bases and 5 bases, with 12 bases remaining between them. This CDR3 is built from 12 residues. In nucleotides, the CDR3 is TGTGCCAGCGGCCCCCAGAATACTGAAGCTTTCTTT. Translated: CASGPQNTEAFF.

The chain is built from TRBV9 and TRBJ1-4, with TRBD1 identical over 9 bases. This CDR3 is 15 amino acids long. V lost 4 bases to trimming and J lost 8 bases; unmatched junction nucleotides: 9. Germline CDR1 reads SGDLS; CDR2 reads YYNGEE. As DNA, the CDR3 is TGTGCCAGCAGCCCCCGGGACAGGGAGGGAGAAAAACTGTTTTTT. Protein: CASSPRDREGEKLFF.

This clone turned up a few times. The chain is built from TRBV14 and TRBJ1-3, with 7 bases lining up with TRBD1. The CDR3 loop spans 15 amino acids. Germline V CDR1 and CDR2: SGHDN, FVKESK. V shed 6 bases, J shed 3 bases, and the junction held 8 bases outside the gene matches. The CDR3 loop is CASSPTGLGGNTIYF. CDR3 bases: TGTGCCAGCAGTCCGACAGGGTTGGGTGGAAACACCATATATTTT.

In its sample, this clone was seen a few times. The J gene is TRBJ1-3, the V gene TRBV7-2, with TRBD1 as a possible D gene (6 bases). The CDR3 length is 14 residues. Trimming took 4 bases from V and 0 from J, leaving 7 bases between them. Germline V gene lookup returns CDR1 SGHTA and CDR2 FQGNSA. CDR3 DNA sequence: TGTGCCAGCAGCTGGACAGTCTCTGGAAACACCATATATTTT. This encodes CASSWTVSGNTIYF.

This clone was picked up a small number of times. V gene TRBV5-4 combines with J gene TRBJ2-1; 7 bases align to TRBD1. The ends lost 7 bases at V and 6 bases at J; junction bases unmatched: 1. Germline-derived CDR1 and CDR2 are SGHNT and YYREEE (reference sequence). This CDR3 has 11 residues. The CDR3 sequence: CASHRGNEQFF. Written as DNA, the CDR3 is TGTGCCAGCCACAGGGGCAATGAGCAGTTCTTC.